Described below is a single TCR beta chain sequence and its context. No antigen is known for it. This record comes from a study of cytomegalovirus exposure and HLA in healthy donors. Study results and limitations: TCR beta chains numbering roughly 150 were designated cytomegalovirus-associated. It was assumed in the presence/absence analyses that sequencing depth was roughly uniform across donors. In a later analysis, donors in an Asian-associated ancestry cluster reportedly had fewer N-insertions in productive TCRs than the cohort mean.

PCR was performed using 60 Vbeta and 13 Jbeta primers. The repertoire was sequenced with immunoSEQ multiplex PCR; TCRdb's copy has only in-frame clones and lacks some. This sample carries approximately 110,000 clones, with roughly 2% going to the ten biggest clones. CDR3 length: 15 residues. The V end was cut by 6 bases, the J end by 3 bases, with 14 bases between. Germline V gives CDR1 SGHAT, CDR2 FQDESV (reference sequence). The clonotype comes from a man aged 40-50 years in good health and CMV-seronegative. The gene calls are TRBV11-1 and TRBJ2-2; D remains unclear. Material for sequencing was PBMCs. The DNA of the CDR3 is TGTGCCAGCAGTAGAGGCCCGAGGTACACCGGGGAGCTGTTTTTT. Translated, it gives CASSRGPRYTGELFF.